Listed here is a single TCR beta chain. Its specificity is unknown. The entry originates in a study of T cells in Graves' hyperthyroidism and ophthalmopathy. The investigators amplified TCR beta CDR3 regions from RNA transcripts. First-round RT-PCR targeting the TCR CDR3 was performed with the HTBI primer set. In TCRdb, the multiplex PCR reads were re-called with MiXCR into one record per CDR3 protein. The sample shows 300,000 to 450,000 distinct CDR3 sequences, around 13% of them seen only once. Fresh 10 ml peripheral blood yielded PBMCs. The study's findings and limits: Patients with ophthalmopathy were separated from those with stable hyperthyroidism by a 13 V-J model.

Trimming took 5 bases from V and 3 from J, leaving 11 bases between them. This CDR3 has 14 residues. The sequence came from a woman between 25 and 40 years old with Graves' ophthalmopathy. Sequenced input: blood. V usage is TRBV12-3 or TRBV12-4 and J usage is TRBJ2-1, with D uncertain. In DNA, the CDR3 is TGTGCCAGCAGTCTTGCGACGGACTACAATGAGCAGTTCTTC. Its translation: CASSLATDYNEQFF.